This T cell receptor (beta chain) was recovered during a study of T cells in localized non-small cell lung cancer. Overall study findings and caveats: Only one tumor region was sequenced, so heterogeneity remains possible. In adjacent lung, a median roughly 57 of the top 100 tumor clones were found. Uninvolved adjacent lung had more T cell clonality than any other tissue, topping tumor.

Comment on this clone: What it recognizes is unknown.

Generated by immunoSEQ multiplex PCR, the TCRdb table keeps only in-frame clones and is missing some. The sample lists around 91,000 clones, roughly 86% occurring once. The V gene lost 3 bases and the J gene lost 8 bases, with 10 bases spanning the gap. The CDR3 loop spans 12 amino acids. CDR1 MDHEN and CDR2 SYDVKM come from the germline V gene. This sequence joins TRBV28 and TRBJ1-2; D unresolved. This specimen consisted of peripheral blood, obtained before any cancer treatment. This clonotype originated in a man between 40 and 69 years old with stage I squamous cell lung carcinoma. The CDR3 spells CASSFSDTGYTF. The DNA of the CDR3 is TGTGCCAGCAGTTTCAGCGACACCGGCTACACCTTC.